The 7 T cell receptor beta chains presented below share a single source sample, sequenced in a study of regulatory T cells in long-lasting Graves disease. Arm-PCR with iRepertoire HTBI primers amplified the CDR3 regions for these TCR beta libraries. TCRdb processed the multiplex PCR reads anew with MiXCR; each CDR3 protein has one entry. This sample has 450,000 to 500,000 distinct CDR3 sequences, with 15% to 20% found just once. Specified time point: newly diagnosed GD, antithyroid drugs for less than 3 months. Researchers made the TCR library from RNA that was extracted from PBMCs. These data were also filed under a second study, of T cells in Graves' hyperthyroidism and ophthalmopathy.

The sequenced sample was peripheral blood mononuclear cells (PBMCs), obtained at new diagnosis, from a patient treated with antithyroid drugs. Receptor source: a middle-aged man with Graves disease.

Only a few counts were recorded for this clonotype. The CDR3 sequence: CASKAPPGAQGYTF. In DNA form, the CDR3 reads TGTGCCTCCAAGGCACCCCCCGGGGCCCAAGGCTACACCTTC. This rearrangement joins TRBV24-1 to TRBJ1-2; the D gene is possibly TRBD1 (5 bases). Trimming stripped 12 bases from V and 8 bases from J, with 24 bases between. The CDR3 extends over 14 amino acids. Germline CDR1 is KGHDR and CDR2 is SFDVKD.

This clonotype was seen at least ten times. DNA of the CDR3: TGTGCCAGCAGTTTACTCTGGGAGGGGGTAGAGGAGACCCAGTACTTC. Its translation: CASSLLWEGVEETQYF. V usage is TRBV12-3 or TRBV12-4 and J usage is TRBJ2-5; D is perhaps TRBD2 (7 bases). The CDR3 has 16 residues. Trimming removed 2 bases at V and 5 bases at J, with 18 bases between.

In this sample, this clonotype turned up many times. J is TRBJ2-1 and V is TRBV28; 12 nucleotides match TRBD2. The germline V gene has CDR1 MDHEN and CDR2 SYDVKM. The CDR3 spans 17 residues. The V segment lost 5 bases and the J segment 7 bases; nucleotides outside the gene matches: 12. CDR3 in DNA: TGTGCCAGCAGTCGGCGGCCTAGCGGGAGGGCCTCAAATGAGCAGTTCTTC. It specifies CASSRRPSGRASNEQFF.

In this sample, this clonotype turned up many times. V usage is TRBV2 and J usage is TRBJ1-4; D remains ambiguous. The CDR3 spans 15 residues. V lost 6 bases to trimming and J lost 0 bases, with 11 bases between them. Germline CDR1 and CDR2: SNHLY and FYNNEI. This chain's CDR3 is CASRRRIATNEKLFF. As DNA, the CDR3 is TGTGCCAGCAGGCGGAGAATTGCAACTAATGAAAAACTGTTTTTT.

The chain links TRBV4-1 to TRBJ1-6; D ambiguous. Germline CDR1 and CDR2: MGHRA and YSYEKL. Trimming left V 3 bases short and J 9 bases short, with 6 bases between. The CDR3 is 12 residues long. CDR3 region: CASSHSSSPLHF. Written as DNA, the CDR3 is TGCGCCAGCAGCCACAGTTCTTCACCCCTCCACTTT.

This clonotype was seen many times. V usage is TRBV27 and J usage is TRBJ1-1, with TRBD1 identical over 11 bases. The CDR3 runs to 14 residues. The junction had 2 bases not matched to a gene; V was cut back by 2 bases and J by 6 bases. The germline V gene encodes CDR1 MNHEY and CDR2 SMNVEV (reference sequence). The CDR3 loop reads CASSLPGQGAEAFF. CDR3 DNA: TGTGCCAGCAGTTTACCGGGACAGGGGGCTGAAGCTTTCTTT.

This clonotype was seen at least ten times. J is TRBJ1-1 and V is TRBV12-3 or TRBV12-4, with D perhaps matching TRBD1 (5 bases). V lost 6 bases and J lost 1, with 9 bases in between. The CDR3 is 13 amino acids. The CDR3 reads CASSKTGNTEAFF. The CDR3, as DNA: TGTGCCAGCAGCAAAACAGGGAACACTGAAGCTTTCTTT.